What follows is one T cell receptor (beta chain) and its context. V trimming: 5 bases; J trimming: 7 bases; junction bases outside the gene matches: 16. CDR3 length: 17 residues. The germline gives CDR1 MNHEY, CDR2 SMNVEV (reference sequence). This sample was taken from a study of blood T cell repertoires in COVID-19. As for the study in general: Researchers got acute and convalescent COVID-19 samples from the United States, Italy and Spain. PBMCs, B-cell-depleted T cells, or T cells were the source of the cDNA or gDNA that made up the material.

Per the authors' pipeline: Amplification from reference gene primers served as the basis for estimated nucleated cell counts. Produced via immunoSEQ multiplex PCR; TCRdb's table is partial and in-frame only. V, J and clone size were drawn from that table, and D and trimming were deduced from the DNA. The sample has around 340,000 clones, 83% seen once. The chain recombines TRBV27 with TRBJ2-3, with TRBD2 matching 9 bases. The sequenced sample consisted of peripheral blood. This sequence originates from a man aged 25 to 45 with active or convalescent COVID-19. The CDR3 DNA reads as TGTGCCAGCAGTCCCACGAGACTAGCGGAAAGGCCACATACGCAGTATTTT. Protein product: CASSPTRLAERPHTQYF.